This is a list of T cell receptor beta chains from one sample in a study of T cell responses to AZD1222 COVID-19 vaccine. TCRdb's copy holds only in-frame clones and misses some; the assay was immunoSEQ multiplex PCR. The sample has about 67,000 clones; roughly 80% are singletons. The starting material was peripheral blood, obtained on day 0 of AZD1222 vaccination. Receptor source: an adult in good health. Each CDR3 is given with its conserved first and last residue. The D gene is left open where the match is weak. Some rows have no size entry. The others give once, few or many, or a class for an expanded clone.

CDR3 protein: CASSLVDGGYEQYF
CDR3 DNA: TGCGCCAGCAGCTTGGTCGACGGAGGATACGAGCAGTACTTC
D gene: -
V gene: TRBV5-1
clone size: -
J gene: TRBJ2-7

CDR3 protein: CASSSTSSFGELFF
CDR3 DNA: TGTGCCAGCAGCTCGACTTCTAGCTTCGGGGAGCTGTTTTTT
D gene: -
V gene: TRBV7-3
clone size: -
J gene: TRBJ2-2

CDR3 protein: CASSRTDGGTGELFF
CDR3 DNA: TGCGCCAGCAGCAGGACAGATGGGGGGACCGGGGAGCTGTTTTTT
D gene: -
V gene: TRBV10-2
clone size: -
J gene: TRBJ2-2

CDR3 protein: CASSLEGVEQYF
CDR3 DNA: TGTGCCAGCAGTTTAGAGGGAGTCGAGCAGTACTTC
D gene: -
V gene: TRBV28
clone size: -
J gene: TRBJ2-7

CDR3 protein: CASRKDVSYTDTQYF
CDR3 DNA: TGCGCCAGCAGAAAGGACGTAAGCTACACAGATACGCAGTATTTT
D gene: -
V gene: TRBV10-2
clone size: -
J gene: TRBJ2-3

CDR3 protein: CASSSNPDAGEKLFF
CDR3 DNA: TGTGCCAGCAGTTCTAACCCGGACGCGGGTGAAAAACTGTTTTTT
D gene: -
V gene: TRBV27
clone size: once
J gene: TRBJ1-4

CDR3 protein: CASSLAQGSNQPQHF
CDR3 DNA: TGTGCCAGCAGTCTCGCACAGGGTAGCAATCAGCCCCAGCATTTT
D gene: -
V gene: TRBV6-5
clone size: -
J gene: TRBJ1-5

CDR3 protein: CASSLAGLAGLEQYF
CDR3 DNA: TGTGCCAGCAGCTTGGCGGGACTAGCGGGACTAGAGCAGTACTTC
D gene: TRBD2
V gene: TRBV5-8
clone size: -
J gene: TRBJ2-7

CDR3 protein: CATSGLGGAGTDTQYF
CDR3 DNA: TGTGCCACCAGCGGATTAGGGGGCGCGGGCACAGATACGCAGTATTTT
D gene: TRBD1
V gene: TRBV15
clone size: -
J gene: TRBJ2-3

CDR3 protein: CASSPGIGQGAYEQYF
CDR3 DNA: TGTGCCAGCTCACCAGGGATAGGACAGGGGGCTTACGAGCAGTACTTC
D gene: TRBD1
V gene: TRBV18
clone size: -
J gene: TRBJ2-7

CDR3 protein: CASSPGTGGEYGYTF
CDR3 DNA: TGTGCCAGCTCACCGGGGACAGGGGGCGAATATGGCTACACCTTC
D gene: TRBD1
V gene: TRBV18
clone size: once
J gene: TRBJ1-2

CDR3 protein: CATSRVPPRPQHF
CDR3 DNA: TGTGCCACCAGCAGAGTCCCCCCAAGGCCCCAGCATTTT
D gene: -
V gene: TRBV15
clone size: once
J gene: TRBJ1-5

CDR3 protein: CASSLLSGVKTGELFF
CDR3 DNA: TGTGCCAGCAGTTTATTATCGGGAGTAAAAACCGGGGAGCTGTTTTTT
D gene: -
V gene: TRBV28
clone size: -
J gene: TRBJ2-2

CDR3 protein: CSSGQVYTEAFF
CDR3 DNA: TGCAGCTCTGGACAGGTATACACTGAAGCTTTCTTT
D gene: TRBD1
V gene: TRBV29-1
clone size: once
J gene: TRBJ1-1

CDR3 protein: CASSLVRGLYGYTF
CDR3 DNA: TGTGCCAGCAGCTTAGTGCGAGGACTCTATGGCTACACCTTC
D gene: -
V gene: TRBV7-2
clone size: -
J gene: TRBJ1-2

CDR3 protein: CASSEGDGREKETQYF
CDR3 DNA: TGTGCCAGCAGTGAAGGGGACGGGAGGGAAAAAGAGACCCAGTACTTC
D gene: TRBD2
V gene: TRBV25-1
clone size: few
J gene: TRBJ2-5

CDR3 protein: CASSFGDYSLQETQYF
CDR3 DNA: TGTGCCAGCAGCTTCGGAGACTACTCTCTACAAGAGACCCAGTACTTC
D gene: -
V gene: TRBV7-6
clone size: -
J gene: TRBJ2-5